The source of this T cell receptor beta chain is a study of blood T cell repertoires in COVID-19. Across the whole study: COVID-19 samples collected from the United States, Italy and Spain covered acute and convalescent phases. Sources were T cells, B-cell-depleted T cells, or PBMCs; the material itself was cDNA or gDNA.

The CDR3 consists of 15 residues. The germline gives CDR1 MNHEY, CDR2 SVGAGI. V was clipped by 2 bases and J by 4 bases, with 9 bases between them. Produced via immunoSEQ multiplex PCR; TCRdb's table is partial and in-frame only. The sample lists 200,000 to 250,000 clones; over 75% were seen once. Within the 2 weeks before study entry, each person in the exposed group met a COVID-19 case. V usage is TRBV6-5 and J usage is TRBJ1-6; D is perhaps TRBD1 (5 bases). This TCR was recovered from a woman aged 30 to 39 who had been exposed to COVID-19. Sequenced sample: PBMCs or T cells enriched from blood (not recorded which). In DNA, the CDR3 is TGTGCCAGCAGTTACCCGACAGTGTATAATTCACCCCTCCACTTT. Its protein product is CASSYPTVYNSPLHF.